Below are 3 T cell receptor beta chains sequenced from a single sample in a study of cytomegalovirus exposure and HLA in healthy donors. The PCR employed 60 Vbeta primers together with 13 Jbeta primers. Generated by immunoSEQ multiplex PCR, the TCRdb table keeps only in-frame clones and is missing some. This sample carries some 220,000 clones, around 89% of them seen once, and the ten largest clones take roughly 1%. The material sequenced was PBMCs. These TCRs come from a woman between 18 and 29 years old in good health and CMV-seronegative.

This chain uses TRBV9 with TRBJ2-5; TRBD1 aligns across 8 bases. V trimming: 3 bases; J trimming: 1 base; junction bases outside the gene matches: 5. CDR1 is SGDLS, CDR2 YYNGEE, per germline. The CDR3 totals 15 residues. The CDR3 DNA reads TGTGCCAGCAGCGAGAGGACAGGGTCCCAAGAGACCCAGTACTTC. It yields the protein CASSERTGSQETQYF.

This chain connects TRBV14 to TRBJ1-1; the match to TRBD1 covers 9 bases. The trim removed 2 bases at V and 1 base at J, leaving 2 bases unmatched. The CDR3 extends over 15 amino acids. Germline CDR1 reads SGHDN; CDR2 reads FVKESK. As DNA, the CDR3 is TGTGCCAGCAGCCAATTGGGACAGGGGAACACTGAAGCTTTCTTT. It translates to CASSQLGQGNTEAFF.

The chain is built from TRBV10-1 and TRBJ1-2, with no clear D. Germline values: CDR1 WNHNN, CDR2 SYGVQD (reference sequence). Deletions cut 5 bases from V and 4 bases from J, with 11 bases between. The CDR3 has 13 amino acids. The CDR3 region has the DNA TGCGCCAGCAGTCAAAGGAGATCCTATGGCTACACCTTC. Protein: CASSQRRSYGYTF.